This T cell receptor (beta chain) is from a study of blood T cell repertoires in COVID-19. Across the whole study: Samples came from the United States, Italy and Spain, spanning acute and convalescent COVID-19. T cells, B-cell-depleted T cells, or PBMCs supplied cDNA or gDNA.

As processed by the authors: For nucleated cells, counts were estimated from reference gene primer amplification. Repertoires were generated with immunoSEQ multiplex PCR, while TCRdb's copy carries only in-frame clones and drops some. V, J and clone size were drawn from that table, and D and trimming were deduced from the DNA. The data show roughly 30,000 clones, around 83% seen once. Germline CDR1 is WSHSY and CDR2 is SAAADI. The CDR3 spans 14 residues. V gave up 3 bases and J gave up 6 bases; unmatched junction bases: 5. Material: peripheral blood. The receptor was isolated from a human donor in a cohort sampled during active COVID-19. This chain links TRBV10-2 with TRBJ2-1; 7 bases map to TRBD1. CDR3: CASSDPAGGNEQFF. In nucleotides, the CDR3 is TGCGCCAGCAGTGACCCCGCAGGGGGCAATGAGCAGTTCTTC.